The rows below give T cell receptor beta chains drawn from one sample of a study of T cell responses to AZD1222 COVID-19 vaccine. Here immunoSEQ multiplex PCR was the method, and the copy in TCRdb shows in-frame clones only, minus some. The sample shows 100,000 to 150,000 clones, roughly nine tenths of them seen only once. Material: peripheral blood, obtained on day 0 of AZD1222 vaccination. The receptors shown here come from an adult in good health. Each CDR3 is given with its conserved first and last residue. Some rows mark clone size as missing; the rest say once, few, many or name a class of expanded clone.

j_gene,v_gene,abundance,CDR3aa
TRBJ2-2,TRBV7-8,.,CASSFRDRVDTGELFF
TRBJ2-1,TRBV27,.,CASSPSGARGHEQFF
TRBJ2-5,TRBV7-7,few,CASSMGQGASTQYF
TRBJ2-1,TRBV7-9,.,CASRSPLAGESYNEQFF
TRBJ1-2,TRBV7-3,.,CASSLVPGQGDGYTF
TRBJ1-1,TRBV3-1/TRBV3-2,.,CASSQGGGVGAFF
TRBJ2-2,TRBV5-8,.,CASFRGPGRELFF
TRBJ2-7,TRBV18,.,CASSPRQLERGEQYF
TRBJ1-4,TRBV6-1,once,CASSEYGGANEKLFF
TRBJ2-5,TRBV7-6,.,CASSTGLAGGKETQYF
TRBJ1-6,TRBV14,.,CASSHSGTGNSPLHF
TRBJ2-1,TRBV4-2,.,CASSQAPSGIFNEQFF
TRBJ2-1,TRBV9,.,CASSVADTRYEQFF
TRBJ1-5,TRBV3-1/TRBV3-2,.,CASSHRGAPNQPQHF
TRBJ2-5,TRBV7-7,.,CASSLGNSDQETQYF
TRBJ2-4,TRBV2,.,CASSLWAAEGIQYF
TRBJ2-1,TRBV9,.,CASSLSDTTYNEQFF
TRBJ2-7,TRBV28,.,CASSSQPVYEQYF
TRBJ2-1,TRBV11-3,.,CASSPEGSGRTDEQFF
TRBJ2-7,TRBV9,.,CASSPDRASRGYF
TRBJ1-2,TRBV27,.,CASSSGGQGNYGYTF
TRBJ2-3,TRBV3-1/TRBV3-2,.,CASSHPPGLAADTQYF
TRBJ2-1,TRBV7-3,.,CASSLTGQYNEQFF
TRBJ1-5,TRBV30,.,CAWSAAGTEAAQHF